Below, 23 T cell receptor beta chains from the same sample are listed, as sequenced in a study of low-dose radiotherapy and immunotherapy resistance in tumors. Priming of first-strand cDNA relied on TRAV- and TRBV-specific primers (covering alpha and beta chains). The authors ran around 19 PCR cycles to amplify TCRs with a constant-region primer and V-primer adapter. TCRdb independently ran MiXCR on the reads; one entry per CDR3 protein. The sample shows tens of thousands of distinct CDR3 sequences, around a quarter of them seen only once. Indicated time point: after trial treatment. Specified treatment: LDRT plus nivolumab, ipilimumab, low-dose cyclophosphamide and aspirin (RACIN trial). This specimen was PBMCs, taken after low-dose radiotherapy plus immunotherapy. The source is a male donor with prostate cancer.

In this sample, this clonotype turned up a few times. The chain is built from TRBV28 and TRBJ2-2, with D unclear. This CDR3 has 14 amino acids. V was cut by 8 bases and J by 6 bases, with 16 bases left in between. Germline lookup yields CDR1 MDHEN and CDR2 SYDVKM. The chain's CDR3 is CASSGPRAPGELFF. CDR3 nucleotides: TGTGCCAGCTCAGGCCCCCGGGCGCCCGGGGAGCTGTTTTTT.

The CDR3 here is CASSLPGSWGNEQFF. CDR3 DNA sequence: TGTGCCAGCAGTTTACCGGGAAGCTGGGGGAATGAGCAGTTCTTC. This chain uses TRBV5-4 with TRBJ2-1; D assignment may be TRBD1 or TRBD2 (5 bases each). The germline V gene has CDR1 SGHNT and CDR2 YYREEE (reference sequence). Trimming took off 5 bases at V and 7 bases at J, with 19 bases between the two ends. This CDR3 region has 15 residues.

Many counts were recorded for this clonotype. This rearrangement joins TRBV7-8 to TRBJ2-1; 14 bases agree with TRBD2. J gave up 1 base and V 5 bases, and 7 bases lay outside the gene matches. Germline lookup yields CDR1 SGHVS and CDR2 FQNEAQ. The CDR3 is 18 amino acids. The CDR3 reads CASSARLAGGLSYNEQFF. The CDR3, as DNA: TGTGCCAGCAGCGCGAGACTAGCGGGAGGGCTGTCCTACAATGAGCAGTTCTTC.

Comments on this clonotype: This likely reflects a read error, since a far larger clone is one base away. The genes are TRBV28 and TRBJ2-1; the D gene could be TRBD1 or TRBD2 (5 bases each). Trimming shortened V by 6 bases and J by 11 bases, and 17 bases separated the two germline ends. This CDR3 is built from 13 residues. Germline-derived CDR1 and CDR2 are MDHEN and SYDVKM. CDR3 nucleotides: TGTGCCAGCAGCCCGGGACCGGCTGGTAAGCAGTTCTTC. The encoded protein is CASSPGPAGKQFF.

The rearrangement links TRBV13 to TRBJ2-7, with 8 bases that match TRBD1. The CDR3 contains 14 residues. Trimming cost V 4 bases and J 5 bases; bases outside gene matches: 7. Germline loops: CDR1 PRHDT, CDR2 FYEKMQ (reference sequence). This CDR3 reads CASSSKTGVDEQYF. The CDR3 nucleotides are TGTGCCAGCAGCTCAAAGACAGGGGTGGACGAGCAGTACTTC.

This clonotype was seen only a few times. This rearrangement joins TRBV20-1 to TRBJ2-5; a weak D match, TRBD1 (6 bases). Germline V gene lookup returns CDR1 DFQATT and CDR2 SNEGSKA (reference sequence). This CDR3 is 15 amino acids long. V was pared by 0 bases and J by 5 bases, with 16 bases between. CDR3 protein: CSAREGRGEAETQYF. CDR3 DNA: TGCAGTGCTAGAGAAGGCAGGGGAGAGGCGGAGACCCAGTACTTC.

This clonotype was recorded many times. The chain combines TRBV2 with TRBJ2-7; TRBD1 is a possible D gene (5 bases). The CDR3 sequence is 15 residues long. The germline V gene encodes CDR1 SNHLY and CDR2 FYNNEI. The germline V and J ends were trimmed by 0 bases and 3 bases, with 12 bases remaining between them. This CDR3 is CASSEASGRRYEQYF. The CDR3 nucleotides are TGTGCCAGCAGTGAAGCGTCAGGGCGGCGCTACGAGCAGTACTTC.

The chain employs TRBV6-5 and TRBJ2-7; D call uncertain. Germline lookup yields CDR1 MNHEY and CDR2 SVGAGI. The V and J ends lost 5 bases and 2 bases respectively, with 10 bases between them. The CDR3 covers 13 residues. The CDR3 region has the DNA TGTGCCAGCAGTCAACGAGGTACCTACGAGCAGTACTTC. This translates into CASSQRGTYEQYF.

Many counts were recorded for this clonotype. This sequence joins TRBV5-1 and TRBJ2-3; TRBD2 aligns across 7 bases. Germline trimming cut 0 bases from V and 1 base from J; bases unmatched to any gene: 11. The germline V gene encodes CDR1 SGHRS and CDR2 YFSETQ. The CDR3 totals 18 residues. Written as DNA, the CDR3 is TGCGCCAGCAGCTTGGCCCCCAATTCGGGAGGTGGCACAGATACGCAGTATTTT. Protein product: CASSLAPNSGGGTDTQYF.

This clonotype was detected only once. A far larger clone differs by one base, so this is likely a read error. This rearrangement joins TRBV13 to TRBJ2-1; D might be TRBD2 (6 bases). V dropped 5 bases and J dropped 4 bases, with 18 bases sitting between them. The CDR3 extends over 16 amino acids. Germline CDR1 and CDR2: PRHDT and FYEKMQ (reference sequence). In nucleotides, the CDR3 is TGTGCCAGCAGCCCCAAAGTGGGACTGACATACAATGAGCAGTTCTTC. Residues: CASSPKVGLTYNEQFF.

There are many counts of this clonotype. The rearrangement uses TRBV3-1 and TRBJ2-7; perhaps TRBD2 as D (6 bases). The CDR3 spans 17 residues. Looked up from germline, CDR1 is LGHDT and CDR2 is YNNKEL (reference sequence). V gave up 4 bases and J gave up 0 bases, with 19 bases separating them. The CDR3 DNA reads as TGTGCCAGCAGCCCTCGAGGGCGGGATTCAAGCTCCTACGAGCAGTACTTC. This codes for CASSPRGRDSSSYEQYF.

This clonotype was seen ten or more times. This rearrangement joins TRBV5-1 to TRBJ1-4, with D maybe TRBD1 (5 bases). Germline lookup yields CDR1 SGHRS and CDR2 YFSETQ. The V end was cut by 5 bases, the J end by 0 bases, with 11 bases between. This CDR3 spans 15 amino acids. CDR3 sequence: CASRIGATTNEKLFF. The CDR3, as DNA: TGCGCCAGCAGGATAGGGGCTACAACTAATGAAAAACTGTTTTTT.

The V call is TRBV2, the J call TRBJ1-2; 9 bases line up with TRBD1. CDR1 SNHLY and CDR2 FYNNEI come from the germline V gene. CDR3 length: 15 residues. The V and J ends lost 2 bases and 7 bases, in that order; junction bases with no gene match: 8. Here the CDR3 reads CASSELGQGGGGYTF. The CDR3 DNA is TGTGCCAGCAGTGAATTGGGACAGGGTGGGGGTGGCTACACCTTC.

This clonotype was found many times. The chain is built from TRBV14 and TRBJ1-3; TRBD1 is a possible D gene (6 bases). Germline CDR1 SGHDN, CDR2 FVKESK. Trimming cost V 4 bases and J 4 bases, with 11 bases left between them. The length of the CDR3 is 14 residues. Written as DNA, the CDR3 is TGTGCCAGCAGCCCCGCAGGGGTCGGAAACACCATATATTTT. This translates into CASSPAGVGNTIYF.

The table lists this clonotype with many counts. The J gene is TRBJ1-2, the V gene TRBV20-1; 8 positions agree with TRBD1. The CDR3 loop spans 12 amino acids. Germline V gene sequence: CDR1 DFQATT, CDR2 SNEGSKA (reference sequence). V was pared by 4 bases and J by 4 bases, with 2 bases of the junction left unmatched. DNA of the CDR3: TGCAGTGCTATTGACAGGGGCTATGGCTACACCTTC. Amino acids: CSAIDRGYGYTF.

The rearrangement links TRBV11-2 to TRBJ2-3; D perhaps matches TRBD2 (6 bases). The CDR3 has 16 amino acids. The V end lost 4 bases, the J end lost 2 bases, and 16 bases lay between the germline ends. CDR1 and CDR2 from the germline V gene are SGHAT and FQNNGV. CDR3 region: CASSWFWRGVTDTQYF. In DNA, the CDR3 is TGTGCCAGCAGCTGGTTTTGGCGGGGTGTCACAGATACGCAGTATTTT.

The table lists this clonotype with many counts. The chain links TRBV5-8 to TRBJ2-7, with 8 bases that match TRBD1. With 2 bases clipped from V and 4 bases from J, the junction kept 8 bases outside the gene matches. The V gene's germline CDR1 is SGHTS and CDR2 YDEGEE. CDR3 length: 15 residues. In DNA form, the CDR3 reads TGTGCCAGCAGCTTCACCAGACAGGGGTCGTACGAGCAGTACTTC. It yields the protein CASSFTRQGSYEQYF.

This clonotype counts as medium-sized. V and J are TRBV5-5 and TRBJ2-5, with D perhaps matching TRBD1 (6 bases). V gave up 1 base and J gave up 5 bases, with 18 bases separating them. This CDR3 comprises 16 residues. The germline gives CDR1 SGHKS, CDR2 YYEKEE (reference sequence). The CDR3 DNA reads as TGTGCCAGCAGCTTGCCCCAGGACAGAAGTAGGGAGACCCAGTACTTC. It translates to CASSLPQDRSRETQYF.

This clonotype came up many times. This sequence joins TRBV20-1 and TRBJ2-1, with 7 bases fitting TRBD2. The CDR3 has 15 residues. Trimming took 5 bases from V and 4 from J; bases not matched to a gene: 11. Germline V CDR1 and CDR2: DFQATT, SNEGSKA (reference sequence). The CDR3 sequence is CSAVGETSLYNEQFF. In DNA, the CDR3 is TGCAGTGCTGTCGGGGAGACTAGCCTATACAATGAGCAGTTCTTC.

This clonotype came up many times. The chain carries TRBV3-1 and TRBJ2-1; D may correspond to TRBD1 or TRBD2 (5 bases each). Trimming cost V 1 base and J 10 bases, with 20 bases left between them. The CDR3 sequence is 16 residues long. Germline CDR1 is LGHDT and CDR2 is YNNKEL (reference sequence). Here the CDR3 reads CASSQVPLGVRAEQFF. CDR3 DNA: TGTGCCAGCAGCCAAGTCCCACTAGGGGTCAGGGCAGAGCAGTTCTTC.

Ten or more counts support this clonotype. The CDR3 here is CASSLGPRNSNQPQHF. CDR3 sequence (DNA): TGTGCCAGCAGTTTAGGGCCCCGGAATAGCAATCAGCCCCAGCATTTT. The chain links TRBV12-3 or TRBV12-4 to TRBJ1-5; D is unresolved. This CDR3 contains 16 residues. Trimming took 1 base from V and 0 from J, leaving 10 bases between them.

For this clonotype: It is unclear where the CDR3 begins or ends on the DNA, so no DNA is shown, and the CDR3 is as TCRdb lists it. The rearrangement uses TRBV11-2 and TRBJ1-2; the listed D gene, TRBD1, was not tested against the DNA. The V gene's germline CDR1 is SGHAT and CDR2 FQNNGV. The CDR3 extends over 23 residues, inclusive of both ends. Here the CDR3 reads CASRLLANSYNEQFFGTGDGYTF.

This clonotype was detected ten times or more. This chain links TRBV29-1 with TRBJ1-5; a weak D match, TRBD1 (6 bases). This CDR3 comprises 13 residues. Germline CDR1 reads SQVTM; CDR2 reads ANQGSEA. V lost 7 bases and J lost 6, with 16 bases in between. In DNA form, the CDR3 reads TGCAGCGCCCGAGGGGGGGAGGGTCAGCCCCAGCATTTT. It encodes CSARGGEGQPQHF.